This TCR beta chain was observed in a study of PD-L1 blockade in urothelial cancer. Background on the study: Blood samples had a median of 141,255 T cells.

Trimming cost V 0 bases and J 6 bases, with 19 bases left between them. Germline CDR1 is SGDLS and CDR2 is YYNGEE. CDR3 length: 17 residues. This sample's time point: pretreatment peripheral blood. Sequenced by immunoSEQ multiplex PCR; TCRdb stores in-frame clones only, minus some. This sample has 55,000 to 80,000 clones, with about 86% found just once. This TCR was sampled from a man in his 60s with urothelial cancer. V gene TRBV9 combines with J gene TRBJ2-1; TRBD2 is a possible D gene (7 bases). Sequences were derived from PBMCs, sampled around atezolizumab (anti-PD-L1) treatment. CDR3 bases: TGTGCCAGCAGCGTAGGCGGCAGGGGAGGGCTTGGCAATGAGCAGTTCTTC. Its protein product is CASSVGGRGGLGNEQFF.